A single sample gave rise to the 24 T cell receptor beta chains below, sequenced in a study of cytomegalovirus exposure and HLA in healthy donors. A multiplex PCR was run with 60 Vbeta primers and 13 Jbeta primers. Using immunoSEQ multiplex PCR, the repertoire was profiled, and TCRdb retains in-frame clones only, with some absent. The repertoire holds tens of thousands of clones, with about 61% as singletons. Input material: PBMCs. These receptors all come from a woman aged 45-59 years in good health and CMV-seronegative.

The gene calls are TRBV7-2 and TRBJ2-5; TRBD1 agrees at 8 bases. This CDR3 is built from 16 residues. V lost 4 bases, J lost 5 bases, and 12 bases stayed unmatched. CDR1 and CDR2 from the germline V gene are SGHTA and FQGNSA. The CDR3 DNA reads TGTGCCAGCAGCTCAGCGGCGGGACAGGTCTTGGAGACCCAGTACTTC. It encodes CASSSAAGQVLETQYF.

The chain is built from TRBV2 and TRBJ1-1, with TRBD1 matching 10 bases. The CDR3 contains 14 residues. Losses at the gene ends were 8 bases for V and 5 bases for J; bases not matched to a gene: 8. Germline V gives CDR1 SNHLY, CDR2 FYNNEI. The CDR3 bases are TGTGCCAGCCGCGACAGGGGGCTTTGGACTGAAGCTTTCTTT. Protein sequence: CASRDRGLWTEAFF.

The chain employs TRBV11-3 and TRBJ1-2, with 7 nucleotides matching TRBD1. The trim removed 5 bases at V and 6 bases at J, leaving 12 bases unmatched. The germline V gene has CDR1 SGHNT and CDR2 YENEEA. The CDR3 spans 15 residues. In DNA form, the CDR3 reads TGTGCCAGCAGCACCTCGACAGGGAAGCAGGATGGCTACACCTTC. Translation: CASSTSTGKQDGYTF. The whole variable domain, filled in from reference TRBV11-3 and TRBJ1-2, reads EAGVVQSPRYKIIEKKQPVAFWCNPISGHNTLYWYLQNLGQGPELLIRYENEEAVDDSQLPKDRFSAERLKGVDSTLKIQPAELGDSAVYLCASSTSTGKQDGYTFGSGTRLTVV.

This CDR3 reads CASSRVKSGANVLTF. CDR3 bases: TGTGCCAGCAGCAGAGTTAAATCTGGGGCCAACGTCCTGACTTTC. This chain joins TRBV7-9 and TRBJ2-6, with D unclear. The ends were cut back, 5 bases at V and 1 base at J, with 9 bases in the middle. CDR1 SEHNR and CDR2 FQNEAQ come from the germline V gene (reference sequence). This CDR3 is 15 amino acids long.

This chain joins TRBV5-1 and TRBJ1-5; D gene ambiguous. Trimming stripped 0 bases from V and 0 bases from J, with 7 bases between. CDR1 and CDR2 (germline): SGHRS, YFSETQ. CDR3 size: 15 residues. This chain's CDR3 is CASSLGGYSNQPQHF. The CDR3, as DNA: TGCGCCAGCAGCTTGGGCGGCTATAGCAATCAGCCCCAGCATTTT.

Ten or more counts support this clone. The rearrangement uses TRBV4-3 and TRBJ1-4; 12 bases map to TRBD1. Germline CDR1 LGHNA, CDR2 YSLEER. V lost 7 bases and J lost 8; bases outside the gene matches: 5. The CDR3 runs 14 residues. In DNA, the CDR3 is TGCGCCAGCACCCCGGGACAGGGGGCGGAAAAACTGTTTTTT. Translation gives CASTPGQGAEKLFF.

This chain joins TRBV9 and TRBJ2-5, with a tentative D call TRBD1 (6 bases). CDR3 length: 13 residues. Deletions cut 7 bases from V and 1 base from J, with 11 bases between. CDR1 and CDR2 (germline): SGDLS, YYNGEE. CDR3 in amino acids: CASSQTGQETQYF. The CDR3 region has the DNA TGTGCCAGCTCTCAGACAGGCCAAGAGACCCAGTACTTC.

This chain joins TRBV7-8 and TRBJ1-2; the D is unclear. Trimming took off 1 base at V and 2 bases at J, with 11 bases between the two ends. From germline, CDR1 is SGHVS and CDR2 FQNEAQ. This CDR3 region has 15 residues. The CDR3 spells CASSLETLGNYGYTF. CDR3 DNA sequence: TGTGCCAGCAGCTTAGAGACACTAGGAAACTATGGCTACACCTTC.

The chain couples TRBV6-6 to TRBJ1-5; D not certain. The V end lost 2 bases, the J end lost 4 bases, and 12 bases lay between the germline ends. The CDR3 has 15 residues. In germline, CDR1 is MNHNY, CDR2 SVGAGI (reference sequence). The CDR3 reads CASSYGRAENQPQHF. The CDR3 nucleotides are TGTGCCAGCAGTTACGGGAGGGCTGAAAATCAGCCCCAGCATTTT.

The chain recombines TRBV28 with TRBJ2-7, with TRBD1 as a possible D gene (5 bases). The germline gives CDR1 MDHEN, CDR2 SYDVKM. Trimming removed 3 bases from V and 4 bases from J, with 13 bases in between. The length of the CDR3 is 14 residues. CDR3: CASSLHRIGYEQYF. In nucleotides, the CDR3 is TGTGCCAGCAGTTTGCACAGGATTGGGTACGAGCAGTACTTC.

Only one count was recorded for this clone. The chain recombines TRBV10-3 with TRBJ2-7, with 12 bases lining up with TRBD2. This CDR3 has 15 residues. The V gene end was trimmed by 6 bases and the J gene end by 4 bases; junction bases not matched to a gene: 7. Per germline, CDR1 ENHRY and CDR2 SYGVKD. CDR3 DNA sequence: TGTGCCATCAGGGAGCTAGCGGGAGGGTTATACGAGCAGTACTTC. Its protein is CAIRELAGGLYEQYF.

The CDR3 is CASKRGQTQYF. For the CDR3, the DNA is TGTGCCAGCAAACGGGGACAAACGCAGTATTTT. V is TRBV28 and J is TRBJ2-3, with D perhaps matching TRBD1 (6 bases). Trimming cost V 7 bases and J 9 bases, with 11 bases left between them. Germline-derived CDR1 and CDR2 are MDHEN and SYDVKM. There are 11 residues in the CDR3.

The chain carries TRBV5-4 and TRBJ2-7, with 8 nucleotides matching TRBD2. Looked up from germline, CDR1 is SGHNT and CDR2 is YYREEE (reference sequence). The CDR3 is 16 residues long. J was trimmed by 1 base and V by 5 bases; bases with no gene match: 11. CDR3 DNA sequence: TGTGCCAGCAGTCCCGACGGGGTAGCGGGATCCTACGAGCAGTACTTC. Its translation is CASSPDGVAGSYEQYF.

The chain carries TRBV5-1 and TRBJ1-1, with a weak D call TRBD1 (6 bases). V was cut by 4 bases and J by 5 bases, with 18 bases left in between. This CDR3 comprises 15 residues. Germline V gene data show CDR1 as SGHRS and CDR2 as YFSETQ. The CDR3 DNA reads as TGCGCCAGCAGCACGGACAGCGTGGCGCGGACTGAAGCTTTCTTT. This gives the protein CASSTDSVARTEAFF. The full variable domain, with the rest looked up from reference TRBV5-1 and TRBJ1-1, is KAGVTQTPRYLIKTRGQQVTLSCSPISGHRSVSWYQQTPGQGLQFLFEYFSETQRNKGNFPGRFSGRQFSNSRSEMNVSTLELGDSALYLCASSTDSVARTEAFFGQGTRLTVV.

This rearrangement joins TRBV28 to TRBJ1-2; D is uncertain. Trimming shortened V by 3 bases and J by 7 bases, and 15 bases separated the two germline ends. The length of the CDR3 is 14 residues. Germline CDR1 and CDR2: MDHEN and SYDVKM. CDR3 residues: CASSFWYRTFGYTF. As DNA, the CDR3 is TGTGCCAGCAGTTTTTGGTACCGAACTTTTGGCTACACCTTC.

The genes are TRBV7-9 and TRBJ2-2; D possibly corresponds to TRBD2 (6 bases). Germline CDR1 reads SEHNR; CDR2 reads FQNEAQ (reference sequence). V shed 2 bases and J shed 5 bases, with 9 bases lying between them. The CDR3 has 14 amino acids. CDR3 DNA: TGTGCCAGCAGCTTACCCGCGGGGACCGGGGAGCTGTTTTTT. It codes for CASSLPAGTGELFF.

The chain couples TRBV10-2 to TRBJ1-1; D is uncertain. Trimming stripped 6 bases from V and 3 bases from J, with 8 bases between. The CDR3 is made up of 12 amino acids. In germline, CDR1 is WSHSY, CDR2 SAAADI. CDR3 in DNA: TGCGCCAGCAGAGAACAGTACACTGAAGCTTTCTTT. Its translation: CASREQYTEAFF.

This clone was observed a handful of times. V gene TRBV9 combines with J gene TRBJ2-7, with 10 bases fitting TRBD2. Per the germline V gene, CDR1 is SGDLS and CDR2 is YYNGEE. This CDR3 spans 16 amino acids. V lost 3 bases and J lost 5; bases outside the gene matches: 11. The CDR3 reads CASSDRTSGLLNEQYF. CDR3 in DNA: TGTGCCAGCAGCGACCGGACTAGCGGCCTTCTAAACGAGCAGTACTTC.

This clone was observed a handful of times. The V gene is TRBV18, the J gene TRBJ2-5, with 7 bases identical to TRBD1. Per germline, CDR1 KGHSH and CDR2 LQKENI. The ends lost 5 bases at V and 1 base at J; junction bases unmatched: 4. The CDR3 has 14 amino acids. CDR3 sequence reads: CASSNTGVQETQYF. CDR3 DNA sequence: TGTGCCAGCTCAAATACAGGGGTCCAAGAGACCCAGTACTTC.

V gene TRBV7-9 combines with J gene TRBJ1-2; D unresolved. CDR1 and CDR2 (germline): SEHNR, FQNEAQ (reference sequence). Trimming left V 3 bases short and J 8 bases short, with 10 bases between. The CDR3 runs to 12 residues. CDR3 loop: CASSLEVRGYTF. The CDR3 nucleotides are TGTGCCAGCAGCTTGGAGGTACGGGGCTACACCTTC.

The chain recombines TRBV7-2 with TRBJ2-1; possible D gene TRBD2, 6 bases. Germline V CDR1 and CDR2: SGHTA, FQGNSA. The CDR3 contains 15 residues. The V gene lost 5 bases and the J gene lost 5 bases, with 16 bases spanning the gap. This chain's CDR3 is CASSPQPGDHNEQFF. CDR3 bases: TGTGCCAGCAGCCCCCAGCCGGGAGACCACAATGAGCAGTTCTTC.

The chain couples TRBV4-3 to TRBJ1-1, with D perhaps TRBD1 (6 bases). The germline gives CDR1 LGHNA, CDR2 YSLEER. Trimming shortened V by 4 bases and J by 6 bases, and 12 bases separated the two germline ends. The CDR3 has 13 residues. CDR3 sequence reads: CASSPGQSPEAFF. For the CDR3, the DNA is TGCGCCAGCAGCCCAGGACAGTCCCCTGAAGCTTTCTTT.

This clone has more than one count but fewer than ten. V is TRBV7-2 and J is TRBJ2-7; D may be TRBD2 (5 bases). CDR1 and CDR2 (germline): SGHTA, FQGNSA. The CDR3 covers 15 residues. V lost 0 bases and J lost 2, with 11 bases in between. CDR3 sequence: CASSLAVASPYEQYF. The CDR3, as DNA: TGTGCCAGCAGCTTAGCTGTAGCTAGCCCCTACGAGCAGTACTTC.

The count of this clone is one. J is TRBJ1-2 and V is TRBV5-1; 7 bases match TRBD1. V trimming: 0 bases; J trimming: 2 bases; junction bases outside the gene matches: 4. Germline loops: CDR1 SGHRS, CDR2 YFSETQ. The CDR3 consists of 15 residues. In DNA, the CDR3 is TGCGCCAGCAGCTTGGGGACAGGAACCAACTATGGCTACACCTTC. Translating gives CASSLGTGTNYGYTF.